The clone carrying this T cell receptor (beta chain) was observed once. Other DNA sequences of this sample code for an identical CDR3. This CDR3 spans 13 amino acids. V was cut by 0 bases and J by 7 bases, with 8 bases left in between. From germline, CDR1 is SGDLS and CDR2 YYNGEE. Only in-frame clones appear in the TCRdb table, and some are missing; sequencing was by immunoSEQ multiplex PCR. The table includes about 2 million clones, 85% to 95% detected once. This sample was included in a study of shared clonotypes between healthy human individuals. The chain uses TRBV9 and TRBJ2-1; D unclear. The sequenced sample was naive CD4+ T cells sorted from blood. Subset given: CD45RA+ positively selected. The clonotype originates from a young man in good health. The CDR3 spells CASSVGLVNEQFF. In DNA form, the CDR3 reads TGTGCCAGCAGCGTAGGTTTGGTAAATGAGCAGTTCTTC.